A selection of T cell receptor beta chains follows, all from one sample in a study of blood T cell repertoires in COVID-19. The protocol was immunoSEQ multiplex PCR, while the TCRdb copy is restricted to in-frame clones and leaves out a portion. The table shows roughly 81,000 clones, with around 84% occurring only once. Specimen: peripheral blood. The receptors were gathered from a man aged 35 to 55 with acute or convalescent COVID-19. Each CDR3 is given with its conserved first and last residue. D genes are given only for firm matches. Rows may omit the clone size; those that give it use once, few, many or a size class.

d_call: TRBD1
v_call: TRBV5-4
j_call: TRBJ1-4
clone_size: NA
cdr3_aa: CASSLQGGEKLFF
cdr3_nt: TGTGCCAGCAGCTTACAGGGGGGAGAAAAACTGTTTTTT

d_call: NA
v_call: TRBV3-1/TRBV3-2
j_call: TRBJ2-7
clone_size: NA
cdr3_aa: CASSPFGGYEQYF
cdr3_nt: TGTGCCAGCAGCCCTTTCGGGGGCTACGAGCAGTACTTC

d_call: TRBD1
v_call: TRBV19
j_call: TRBJ2-2
clone_size: NA
cdr3_aa: CAQTGEGNGELFF
cdr3_nt: TGTGCCCAAACAGGGGAAGGTAACGGGGAGCTGTTTTTT

d_call: TRBD2
v_call: TRBV30
j_call: TRBJ2-3
clone_size: NA
cdr3_aa: CAWSVLAGGGTDTQYF
cdr3_nt: TGTGCCTGGAGTGTTCTGGCCGGGGGGGGTACAGATACGCAGTATTTT

d_call: NA
v_call: TRBV6-1
j_call: TRBJ2-3
clone_size: NA
cdr3_aa: CASSETGDTQYF
cdr3_nt: TGTGCCAGCAGTGAGACGGGAGATACGCAGTATTTT

d_call: NA
v_call: TRBV30
j_call: TRBJ2-2
clone_size: NA
cdr3_aa: CAWSIGLWELFF
cdr3_nt: TGTGCCTGGAGCATCGGACTCTGGGAGCTGTTTTTT

d_call: NA
v_call: TRBV30
j_call: TRBJ1-1
clone_size: NA
cdr3_aa: CAWSGRRNTEAFF
cdr3_nt: TGTGCCTGGAGTGGGCGGAGAAACACTGAAGCTTTCTTT

d_call: TRBD1
v_call: TRBV30
j_call: TRBJ1-5
clone_size: NA
cdr3_aa: CAWSTLTGFSNQPQHF
cdr3_nt: TGTGCCTGGAGTACCTTGACAGGGTTTTCCAATCAGCCCCAGCATTTT

d_call: NA
v_call: TRBV15
j_call: TRBJ1-1
clone_size: NA
cdr3_aa: CATSRTMNTEAFF
cdr3_nt: TGTGCCACCAGCAGAACTATGAACACTGAAGCTTTCTTT

d_call: NA
v_call: TRBV18
j_call: TRBJ1-1
clone_size: NA
cdr3_aa: CASSGTRSGGSTEAFF
cdr3_nt: TGTGCCAGCTCAGGTACCCGTTCTGGAGGGAGCACTGAAGCTTTCTTT

d_call: NA
v_call: TRBV5-1
j_call: TRBJ2-7
clone_size: NA
cdr3_aa: CASSFEGGEQYF
cdr3_nt: TGCGCCAGCAGCTTCGAGGGCGGCGAGCAGTACTTC

d_call: TRBD2
v_call: TRBV29-1
j_call: TRBJ2-7
clone_size: NA
cdr3_aa: CSVSGGDVKGHEQYF
cdr3_nt: TGCAGCGTTTCCGGGGGGGACGTCAAGGGCCACGAGCAGTACTTC

d_call: NA
v_call: TRBV7-9
j_call: TRBJ2-1
clone_size: NA
cdr3_aa: CASSLAQYNEQFF
cdr3_nt: TGTGCCAGCAGCTTAGCGCAGTACAATGAGCAGTTCTTC

d_call: TRBD1
v_call: TRBV2
j_call: TRBJ1-2
clone_size: NA
cdr3_aa: CASYRGRDYGYTF
cdr3_nt: TGTGCCAGTTACAGGGGGCGGGACTATGGCTACACCTTC

d_call: NA
v_call: TRBV19
j_call: TRBJ2-2
clone_size: NA
cdr3_aa: CASSGYTGELFF
cdr3_nt: TGTGCCAGTAGCGGGTACACCGGGGAGCTGTTTTTT

d_call: NA
v_call: TRBV6-5
j_call: TRBJ1-4
clone_size: NA
cdr3_aa: CASSYARSSNEKLFF
cdr3_nt: TGTGCCAGCAGTTACGCGCGGAGCTCTAATGAAAAACTGTTTTTT

d_call: NA
v_call: TRBV6-1
j_call: TRBJ1-4
clone_size: NA
cdr3_aa: CASSEGPTRPLLF
cdr3_nt: TGTGCCAGCAGTGAAGGACCTACGAGGCCACTGCTTTTT

d_call: NA
v_call: TRBV4-1
j_call: TRBJ1-1
clone_size: NA
cdr3_aa: CASSQGLWAGNTEAFF
cdr3_nt: TGCGCCAGCAGCCAAGGTCTTTGGGCGGGGAACACTGAAGCTTTCTTT

d_call: NA
v_call: TRBV19
j_call: TRBJ1-3
clone_size: NA
cdr3_aa: CASSIDTGHPSGNTIYF
cdr3_nt: TGTGCCAGTAGTATAGATACGGGACACCCCTCTGGAAACACCATATATTTT

d_call: NA
v_call: TRBV2
j_call: TRBJ1-3
clone_size: few
cdr3_aa: CASSEASVSGNTIYF
cdr3_nt: TGTGCCAGCAGTGAAGCGTCGGTCTCTGGAAACACCATATATTTT

d_call: TRBD2
v_call: TRBV3-1/TRBV3-2
j_call: TRBJ2-7
clone_size: NA
cdr3_aa: CASSPVTPGLGLAGANYEQYF
cdr3_nt: TGTGCCAGCAGCCCAGTGACACCGGGACTCGGACTAGCGGGAGCCAACTACGAGCAGTACTTC

d_call: TRBD1
v_call: TRBV27
j_call: TRBJ2-7
clone_size: NA
cdr3_aa: CASSPGQDYEQYF
cdr3_nt: TGTGCCAGCAGTCCGGGACAGGACTACGAGCAGTACTTC

d_call: TRBD1
v_call: TRBV7-2
j_call: TRBJ2-3
clone_size: NA
cdr3_aa: CASSRAGQGATDTQYF
cdr3_nt: TGTGCCAGCAGCCGTGCGGGACAGGGGGCCACAGATACGCAGTATTTT

d_call: TRBD1
v_call: TRBV27
j_call: TRBJ1-4
clone_size: NA
cdr3_aa: CASSLSAGGHEKLFF
cdr3_nt: TGTGCCAGCAGTTTAAGCGCAGGGGGACACGAAAAACTGTTTTTT

d_call: NA
v_call: TRBV11-2
j_call: TRBJ1-6
clone_size: NA
cdr3_aa: CASSVRQDRTSPLHF
cdr3_nt: TGTGCCAGCAGCGTTAGACAGGACCGCACTTCACCCCTCCACTTT

d_call: TRBD2
v_call: TRBV7-6
j_call: TRBJ2-5
clone_size: NA
cdr3_aa: CASSPPGLAGGPPRETQYF
cdr3_nt: TGTGCCAGCAGCCCTCCGGGACTAGCGGGAGGGCCGCCACGGGAGACCCAGTACTTC

d_call: NA
v_call: TRBV3-1/TRBV3-2
j_call: TRBJ1-1
clone_size: NA
cdr3_aa: CASALSQGKVTEAFF
cdr3_nt: TGTGCCAGCGCTCTTTCCCAGGGCAAGGTCACTGAAGCTTTCTTT

d_call: TRBD2
v_call: TRBV18
j_call: TRBJ2-7
clone_size: NA
cdr3_aa: CASSPSGGAPYEQYF
cdr3_nt: TGTGCCAGCTCACCCTCGGGGGGGGCCCCCTACGAGCAGTACTTC

d_call: NA
v_call: TRBV6-5
j_call: TRBJ2-1
clone_size: NA
cdr3_aa: CASSNAHGGNEQFF
cdr3_nt: TGTGCCAGCAGTAACGCCCACGGGGGCAATGAGCAGTTCTTC

d_call: NA
v_call: TRBV3-1/TRBV3-2
j_call: TRBJ1-1
clone_size: few
cdr3_aa: CASSQEGLAGQLNTEAFF
cdr3_nt: TGTGCCAGCAGCCAAGAGGGTCTAGCGGGACAACTGAACACTGAAGCTTTCTTT

d_call: NA
v_call: TRBV7-7
j_call: TRBJ2-5
clone_size: NA
cdr3_aa: CASSQDSQETQYF
cdr3_nt: TGTGCTAGCAGCCAGGACAGCCAAGAGACCCAGTACTTC

d_call: NA
v_call: TRBV2
j_call: TRBJ1-1
clone_size: NA
cdr3_aa: CASSVLQKNTEAFF
cdr3_nt: TGTGCCAGCAGTGTGTTACAAAAGAACACTGAAGCTTTCTTT

d_call: NA
v_call: TRBV19
j_call: TRBJ2-7
clone_size: NA
cdr3_aa: CASSAGGTGSYEQYF
cdr3_nt: TGTGCCAGTAGTGCAGGGGGGACGGGGTCCTACGAGCAGTACTTC

d_call: TRBD1
v_call: TRBV5-1
j_call: TRBJ2-1
clone_size: NA
cdr3_aa: CASSPKLQGASTREQFF
cdr3_nt: TGCGCCAGCAGCCCGAAGTTACAGGGGGCTTCGACACGGGAGCAGTTCTTC

d_call: NA
v_call: TRBV7-9
j_call: TRBJ2-5
clone_size: few
cdr3_aa: CASSLWGPPEETQYF
cdr3_nt: TGTGCCAGCAGCTTATGGGGGCCGCCCGAGGAGACCCAGTACTTC

d_call: TRBD2
v_call: TRBV5-1
j_call: TRBJ2-1
clone_size: NA
cdr3_aa: CASRSGGGYNEQFF
cdr3_nt: TGCGCCAGCCGTAGCGGGGGGGGCTACAATGAGCAGTTCTTC

d_call: NA
v_call: TRBV3-1/TRBV3-2
j_call: TRBJ2-7
clone_size: NA
cdr3_aa: CASSHGRGVYEQYF
cdr3_nt: TGTGCCAGCAGCCATGGCCGAGGCGTCTACGAGCAGTACTTC

d_call: NA
v_call: TRBV2
j_call: TRBJ1-5
clone_size: once
cdr3_aa: CASRTGFSQPQHF
cdr3_nt: TGTGCCAGCAGAACAGGGTTCAGTCAGCCCCAGCATTTT

d_call: NA
v_call: TRBV6-5
j_call: TRBJ2-1
clone_size: NA
cdr3_aa: CASQGSYNEQFF
cdr3_nt: TGTGCCAGCCAGGGGTCCTACAATGAGCAGTTCTTC

d_call: TRBD1
v_call: TRBV6-5
j_call: TRBJ2-7
clone_size: NA
cdr3_aa: CASDRAYEQYF
cdr3_nt: TGTGCCAGTGACAGGGCCTACGAGCAGTACTTC

d_call: NA
v_call: TRBV12-5
j_call: TRBJ2-7
clone_size: NA
cdr3_aa: CASAAGLLSYEQYF
cdr3_nt: TGTGCTAGCGCCGCCGGACTCCTCTCCTACGAGCAGTACTTC

d_call: NA
v_call: TRBV14
j_call: TRBJ2-7
clone_size: NA
cdr3_aa: CASSQEASSVYEQYF
cdr3_nt: TGTGCCAGCAGCCAAGAGGCCTCCTCTGTTTACGAGCAGTACTTC

d_call: TRBD1
v_call: TRBV10-3
j_call: TRBJ1-5
clone_size: once
cdr3_aa: CANRGRVDQPQHF
cdr3_nt: TGTGCCAACAGGGGCAGGGTTGATCAGCCCCAGCATTTT

d_call: TRBD1
v_call: TRBV10-3
j_call: TRBJ1-1
clone_size: few
cdr3_aa: CAISAGAGQGSVSAFF
cdr3_nt: TGTGCCATCAGTGCAGGAGCGGGACAGGGCTCGGTAAGTGCTTTCTTT

d_call: TRBD1
v_call: TRBV30
j_call: TRBJ2-2
clone_size: NA
cdr3_aa: CAWSWDRTTGELFF
cdr3_nt: TGTGCCTGGAGTTGGGACAGGACCACCGGGGAGCTGTTTTTT

d_call: TRBD1
v_call: TRBV5-8
j_call: TRBJ1-5
clone_size: NA
cdr3_aa: CASSLELQGGRSNQPQHF
cdr3_nt: TGTGCCAGCAGCTTAGAGTTACAGGGGGGGCGTAGCAATCAGCCCCAGCATTTT

d_call: TRBD1
v_call: TRBV3-1/TRBV3-2
j_call: TRBJ1-5
clone_size: NA
cdr3_aa: CASSLGQLPNQPQHF
cdr3_nt: TGTGCCAGCAGCCTGGGACAGCTTCCCAATCAGCCCCAGCATTTT

d_call: NA
v_call: TRBV12-3/TRBV12-4
j_call: TRBJ1-1
clone_size: NA
cdr3_aa: CASSPTGPTEAFF
cdr3_nt: TGTGCCAGCAGTCCCACAGGTCCCACTGAAGCTTTCTTT

d_call: NA
v_call: TRBV7-9
j_call: TRBJ2-1
clone_size: NA
cdr3_aa: CASSLFGGVFTYNEQFF
cdr3_nt: TGTGCCAGCAGCTTATTTGGAGGCGTGTTTACTTACAATGAGCAGTTCTTC

d_call: NA
v_call: TRBV5-8
j_call: TRBJ2-5
clone_size: NA
cdr3_aa: CASSLEVYLQGETQYF
cdr3_nt: TGTGCCAGCAGCTTGGAGGTCTACCTCCAGGGAGAGACCCAGTACTTC

d_call: TRBD2
v_call: TRBV6-2/TRBV6-3
j_call: TRBJ2-7
clone_size: NA
cdr3_aa: CASSYSRLAGAPQYF
cdr3_nt: TGTGCCAGCAGTTACTCGAGGCTAGCGGGGGCCCCGCAGTACTTC

d_call: NA
v_call: TRBV10-3
j_call: TRBJ1-2
clone_size: NA
cdr3_aa: CAISAGANYGYTF
cdr3_nt: TGTGCCATCAGTGCCGGGGCTAACTATGGCTACACCTTC

d_call: TRBD2
v_call: TRBV2
j_call: TRBJ2-1
clone_size: NA
cdr3_aa: CASSQGLVSESEQFF
cdr3_nt: TGTGCCAGCAGTCAGGGACTAGTTAGCGAGAGTGAGCAGTTCTTC

d_call: NA
v_call: TRBV5-1
j_call: TRBJ2-7
clone_size: once
cdr3_aa: CASSLAGDEQYF
cdr3_nt: TGCGCCAGCAGCTTGGCTGGAGACGAGCAGTACTTC

d_call: NA
v_call: TRBV12-3/TRBV12-4
j_call: TRBJ1-2
clone_size: NA
cdr3_aa: CASSQQANYGYTF
cdr3_nt: TGTGCCAGCAGTCAACAGGCTAACTATGGCTACACCTTC

d_call: NA
v_call: TRBV27
j_call: TRBJ2-1
clone_size: NA
cdr3_aa: CASGSVDLSLYNEQFF
cdr3_nt: TGTGCCAGCGGCTCCGTAGACTTAAGTCTCTACAATGAGCAGTTCTTC

d_call: NA
v_call: TRBV2
j_call: TRBJ1-5
clone_size: NA
cdr3_aa: CASSEIREQPQHF
cdr3_nt: TGTGCCAGCAGTGAAATCAGGGAACAGCCCCAGCATTTT